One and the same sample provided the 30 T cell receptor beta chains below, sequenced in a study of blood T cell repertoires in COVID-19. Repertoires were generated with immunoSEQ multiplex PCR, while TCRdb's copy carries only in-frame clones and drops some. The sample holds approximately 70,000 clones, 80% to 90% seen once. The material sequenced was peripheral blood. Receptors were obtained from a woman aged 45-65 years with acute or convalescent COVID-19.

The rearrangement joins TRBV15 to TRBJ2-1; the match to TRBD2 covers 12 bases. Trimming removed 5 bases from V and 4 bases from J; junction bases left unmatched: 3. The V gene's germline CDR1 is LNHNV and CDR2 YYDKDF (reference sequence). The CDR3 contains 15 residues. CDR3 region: CATSSGLAGYNEQFF. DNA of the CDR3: TGTGCCACCAGCTCTGGACTAGCGGGGTACAATGAGCAGTTCTTC.

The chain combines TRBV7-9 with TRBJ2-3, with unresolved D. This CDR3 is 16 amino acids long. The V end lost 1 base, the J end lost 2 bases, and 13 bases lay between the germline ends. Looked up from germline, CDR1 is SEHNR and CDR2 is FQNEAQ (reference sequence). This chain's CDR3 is CASSLEYAIPTDTQYF. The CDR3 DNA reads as TGTGCCAGCAGCTTAGAATATGCTATTCCCACAGATACGCAGTATTTT.

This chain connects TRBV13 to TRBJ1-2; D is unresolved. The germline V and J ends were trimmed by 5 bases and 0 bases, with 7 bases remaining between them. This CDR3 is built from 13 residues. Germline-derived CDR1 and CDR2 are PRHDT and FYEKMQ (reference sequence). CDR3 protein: CASSHGSNYGYTF. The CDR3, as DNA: TGTGCCAGCAGCCACGGTTCTAACTATGGCTACACCTTC.

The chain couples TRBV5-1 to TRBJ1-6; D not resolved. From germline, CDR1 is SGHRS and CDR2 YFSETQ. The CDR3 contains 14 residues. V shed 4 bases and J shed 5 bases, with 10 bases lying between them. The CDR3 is CASSIAQNNSPLHF. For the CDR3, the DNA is TGCGCCAGCAGCATTGCCCAGAATAATTCACCCCTCCACTTT.

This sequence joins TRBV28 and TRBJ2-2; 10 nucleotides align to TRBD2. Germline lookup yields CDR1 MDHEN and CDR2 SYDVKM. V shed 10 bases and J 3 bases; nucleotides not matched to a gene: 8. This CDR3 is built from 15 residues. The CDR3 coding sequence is TGTGCCATCCAAAGCGGGAGGGCCGACACCGGGGAGCTGTTTTTT. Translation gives CAIQSGRADTGELFF. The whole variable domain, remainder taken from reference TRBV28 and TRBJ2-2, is DVKVTQSSRYLVKRTGEKVFLECVQDMDHENMFWYRQDPGLGLRLIYFSYDVKMKEKGDIPEGYSVSREKKERFSLILESASTNQTSMYLCAIQSGRADTGELFFGEGSRLTVL.

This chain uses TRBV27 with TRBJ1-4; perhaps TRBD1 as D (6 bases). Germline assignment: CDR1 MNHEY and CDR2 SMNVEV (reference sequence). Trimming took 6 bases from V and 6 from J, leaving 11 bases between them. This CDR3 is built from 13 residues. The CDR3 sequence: CASRGGVDEKLFF. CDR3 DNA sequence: TGTGCCAGCAGAGGGGGGGTGGATGAAAAACTGTTTTTT.

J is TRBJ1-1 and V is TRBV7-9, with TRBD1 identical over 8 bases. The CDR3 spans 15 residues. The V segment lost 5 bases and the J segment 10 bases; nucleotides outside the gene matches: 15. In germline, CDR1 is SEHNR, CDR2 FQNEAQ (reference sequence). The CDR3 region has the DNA TGTGCCAGCAGCCCCGGACAGGGTTCGAGTCATCGAGCTTTCTTT. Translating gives CASSPGQGSSHRAFF.

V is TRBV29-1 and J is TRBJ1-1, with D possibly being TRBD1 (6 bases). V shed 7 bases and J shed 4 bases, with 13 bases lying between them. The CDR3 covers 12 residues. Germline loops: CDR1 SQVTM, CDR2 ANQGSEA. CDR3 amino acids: CSAREGGTEAFF. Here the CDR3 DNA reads TGCAGCGCCCGAGAAGGGGGCACTGAAGCTTTCTTT.

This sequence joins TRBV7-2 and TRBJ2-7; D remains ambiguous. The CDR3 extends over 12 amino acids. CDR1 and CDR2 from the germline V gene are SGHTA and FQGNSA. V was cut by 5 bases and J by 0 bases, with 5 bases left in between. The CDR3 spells CASSRVSYEQYF. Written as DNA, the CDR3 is TGTGCCAGCAGCCGCGTCTCCTACGAGCAGTACTTC.

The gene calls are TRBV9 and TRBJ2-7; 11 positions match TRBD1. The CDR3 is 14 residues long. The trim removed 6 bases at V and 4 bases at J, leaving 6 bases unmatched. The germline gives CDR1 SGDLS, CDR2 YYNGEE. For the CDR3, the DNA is TGTGCCAGCACCCCCGGGACAGGGGGTTACGAGCAGTACTTC. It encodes CASTPGTGGYEQYF.

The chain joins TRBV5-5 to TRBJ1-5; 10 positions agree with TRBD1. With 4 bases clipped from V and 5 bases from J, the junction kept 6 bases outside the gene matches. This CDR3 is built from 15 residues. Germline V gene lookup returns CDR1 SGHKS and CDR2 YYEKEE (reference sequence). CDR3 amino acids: CASSRTGGKDQPQHF. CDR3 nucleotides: TGTGCCAGCAGCCGGACAGGGGGAAAGGATCAGCCCCAGCATTTT.

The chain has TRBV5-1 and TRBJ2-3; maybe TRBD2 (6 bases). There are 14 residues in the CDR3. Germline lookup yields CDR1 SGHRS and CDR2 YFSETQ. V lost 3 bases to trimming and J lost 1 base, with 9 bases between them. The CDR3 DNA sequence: TGCGCCAGCAGCTGGTCTAGCGGCACAGATACGCAGTATTTT. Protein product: CASSWSSGTDTQYF.

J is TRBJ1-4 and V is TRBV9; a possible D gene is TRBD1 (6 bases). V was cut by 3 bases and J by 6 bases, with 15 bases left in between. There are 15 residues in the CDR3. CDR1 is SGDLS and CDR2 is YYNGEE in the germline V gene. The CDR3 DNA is TGTGCCAGCAGCGCTCTACAGGGATCAGATGAAAAACTGTTTTTT. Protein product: CASSALQGSDEKLFF.

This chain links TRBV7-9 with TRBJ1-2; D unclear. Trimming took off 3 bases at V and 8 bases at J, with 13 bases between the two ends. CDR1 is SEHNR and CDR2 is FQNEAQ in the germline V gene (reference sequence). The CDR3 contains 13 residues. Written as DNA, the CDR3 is TGTGCCAGCAGCTTGCGGCGGCTTCGGGGCTACACCTTC. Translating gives CASSLRRLRGYTF.

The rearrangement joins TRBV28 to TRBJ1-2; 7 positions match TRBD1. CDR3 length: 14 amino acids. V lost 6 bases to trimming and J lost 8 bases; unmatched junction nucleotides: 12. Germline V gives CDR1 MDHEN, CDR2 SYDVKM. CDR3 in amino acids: CASSTGDSLPGYTF. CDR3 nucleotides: TGTGCCAGCAGCACCGGGGACAGCCTGCCAGGCTACACCTTC.

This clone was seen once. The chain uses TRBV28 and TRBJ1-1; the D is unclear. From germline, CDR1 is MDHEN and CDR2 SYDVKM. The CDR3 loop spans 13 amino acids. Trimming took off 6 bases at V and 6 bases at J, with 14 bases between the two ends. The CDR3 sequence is CASSTPGVPEAFF. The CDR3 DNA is TGTGCCAGCAGCACACCCGGGGTCCCTGAAGCTTTCTTT.

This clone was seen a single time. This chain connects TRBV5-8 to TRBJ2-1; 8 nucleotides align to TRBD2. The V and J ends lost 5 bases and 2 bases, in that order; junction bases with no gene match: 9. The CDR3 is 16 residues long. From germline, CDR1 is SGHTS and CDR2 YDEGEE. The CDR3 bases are TGTGCCAGCAGGTTAGCGGGAAGGGGAACCTACAATGAGCAGTTCTTC. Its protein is CASRLAGRGTYNEQFF.

CDR3 loop: CASSVGAQGEGGYTF. Here the CDR3 DNA reads TGTGCCAGCAGCGTAGGGGCACAGGGGGAAGGAGGCTACACCTTC. This sequence joins TRBV9 and TRBJ1-2; 8 bases agree with TRBD1. This CDR3 region has 15 residues. CDR1 and CDR2 from the germline V gene are SGDLS and YYNGEE. The V gene end was trimmed by 0 bases and the J gene end by 8 bases; junction bases not matched to a gene: 9.

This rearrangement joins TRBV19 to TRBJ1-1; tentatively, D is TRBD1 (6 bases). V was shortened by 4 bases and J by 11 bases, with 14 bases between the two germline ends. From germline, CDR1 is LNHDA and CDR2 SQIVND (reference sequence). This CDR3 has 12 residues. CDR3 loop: CASSNDRRSAFF. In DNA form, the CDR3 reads TGTGCCAGTAGTAACGACAGGAGGTCGGCTTTCTTT.

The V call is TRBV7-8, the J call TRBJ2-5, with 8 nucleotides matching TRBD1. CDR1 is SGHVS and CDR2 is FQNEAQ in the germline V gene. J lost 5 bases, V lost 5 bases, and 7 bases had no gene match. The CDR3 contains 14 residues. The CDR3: CASSAAGGRETQYF. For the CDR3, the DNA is TGTGCCAGCAGCGCCGCAGGGGGCCGGGAGACCCAGTACTTC.

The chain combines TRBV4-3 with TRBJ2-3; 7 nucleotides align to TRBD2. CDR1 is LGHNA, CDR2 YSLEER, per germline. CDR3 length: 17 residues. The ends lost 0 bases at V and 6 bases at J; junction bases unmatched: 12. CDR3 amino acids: CASSQDTGRGSGDTQYF. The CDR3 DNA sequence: TGCGCCAGCAGCCAAGATACGGGGCGGGGGAGCGGGGATACGCAGTATTTT.

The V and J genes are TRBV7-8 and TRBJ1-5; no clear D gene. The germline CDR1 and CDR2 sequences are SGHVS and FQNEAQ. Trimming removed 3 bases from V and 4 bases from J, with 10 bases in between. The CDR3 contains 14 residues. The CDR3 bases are TGTGCCAGCAGCTTGGGGAGGGATAATCAGCCCCAGCATTTT. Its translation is CASSLGRDNQPQHF.

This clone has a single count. The CDR3 DNA follows: TGTGCCAGCAGCCTTACGCGTTCTGAAGCTTTCTTT. Protein product: CASSLTRSEAFF. The chain couples TRBV7-2 to TRBJ1-1, with no clear D. CDR1 is SGHTA, CDR2 FQGNSA, per germline. V lost 5 bases and J lost 6, with 10 bases in between. The CDR3 runs 12 residues.

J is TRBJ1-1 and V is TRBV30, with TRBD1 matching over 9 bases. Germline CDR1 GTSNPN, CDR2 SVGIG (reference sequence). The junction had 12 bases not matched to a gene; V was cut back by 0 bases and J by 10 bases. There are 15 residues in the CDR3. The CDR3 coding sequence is TGTGCCTGGAGTGTACTGGGGACAGGGACAACGGGAGCTTTCTTT. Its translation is CAWSVLGTGTTGAFF.

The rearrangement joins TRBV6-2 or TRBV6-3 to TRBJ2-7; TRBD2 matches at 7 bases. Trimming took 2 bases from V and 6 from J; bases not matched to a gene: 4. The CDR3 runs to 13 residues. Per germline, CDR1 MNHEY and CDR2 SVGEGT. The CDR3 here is CASSYTSAAEQYF. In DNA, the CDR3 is TGTGCCAGCAGTTACACTAGCGCGGCCGAGCAGTACTTC.

The CDR3: CASSPGGQGAILGTEAFF. For the CDR3, the DNA is TGTGCCAGTAGCCCGGGGGGACAGGGGGCAATCTTGGGCACTGAAGCTTTCTTT. The V gene is TRBV19, the J gene TRBJ1-1; 12 bases are a match to TRBD1. The V gene's germline CDR1 is LNHDA and CDR2 SQIVND (reference sequence). The CDR3 is 18 residues long. With 6 bases clipped from V and 4 bases from J, the junction kept 15 bases outside the gene matches.

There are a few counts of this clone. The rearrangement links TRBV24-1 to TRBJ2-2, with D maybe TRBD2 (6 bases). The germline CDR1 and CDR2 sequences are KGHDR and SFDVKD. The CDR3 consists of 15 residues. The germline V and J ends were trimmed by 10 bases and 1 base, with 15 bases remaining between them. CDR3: CATARRGLNTGELFF. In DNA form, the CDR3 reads TGTGCCACAGCGCGGAGGGGATTGAACACCGGGGAGCTGTTTTTT.

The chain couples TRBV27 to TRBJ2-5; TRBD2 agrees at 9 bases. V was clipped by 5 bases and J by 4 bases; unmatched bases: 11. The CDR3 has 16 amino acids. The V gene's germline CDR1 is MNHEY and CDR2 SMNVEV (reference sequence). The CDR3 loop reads CASSKTHGLARETQYF. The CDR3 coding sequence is TGTGCCAGCAGTAAAACCCATGGACTAGCGAGAGAGACCCAGTACTTC.

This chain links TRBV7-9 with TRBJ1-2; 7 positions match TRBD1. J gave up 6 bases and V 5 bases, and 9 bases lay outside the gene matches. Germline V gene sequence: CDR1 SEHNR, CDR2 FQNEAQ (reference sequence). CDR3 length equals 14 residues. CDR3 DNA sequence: TGTGCCAGCAGCCATTCTACAGGGGCAGATGGCTACACCTTC. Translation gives CASSHSTGADGYTF.

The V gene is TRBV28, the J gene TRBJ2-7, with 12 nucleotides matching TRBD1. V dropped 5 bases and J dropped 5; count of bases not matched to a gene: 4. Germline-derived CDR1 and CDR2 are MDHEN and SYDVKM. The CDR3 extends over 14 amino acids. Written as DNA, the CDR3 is TGTGCCAGCAGTGGGACAGGGGGCCTCGACGAGCAGTACTTC. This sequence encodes CASSGTGGLDEQYF.